This TCR beta chain was documented in a study of T cell changes during pregnancy in multiple sclerosis. Germline lookup yields CDR1 KGHSH and CDR2 LQKENI. V shed 3 bases and J shed 8 bases, with 14 bases lying between them. The CDR3 sequence is 14 residues long. Some clones are missing from TCRdb's copy, which holds only in-frame ones; the method was immunoSEQ multiplex PCR. Altogether approximately 92,000 clones are present, under 95% being singletons, with the ten largest covering roughly 0.99%. The rearrangement uses TRBV18 and TRBJ2-1; D remains ambiguous. The receptor was derived from a female donor with multiple sclerosis, enrolled in a pregnancy study. Here the sequenced sample was peripheral blood, taken after pregnancy. CDR3 sequence: CASSPGQVRDEQFF. The CDR3 DNA sequence: TGTGCCAGCTCACCTGGGCAGGTTCGCGATGAGCAGTTCTTC. Looking up the rest from reference TRBV18 and TRBJ2-1 gives the full variable domain: NAGVMQNPRHLVRRRGQEARLRCSPMKGHSHVYWYRQLPEEGLKFMVYLQKENIIDESGMPKERFSAEFPKEGPSILRIQQVVRGDSAAYFCASSPGQVRDEQFFGPGTRLTVL.